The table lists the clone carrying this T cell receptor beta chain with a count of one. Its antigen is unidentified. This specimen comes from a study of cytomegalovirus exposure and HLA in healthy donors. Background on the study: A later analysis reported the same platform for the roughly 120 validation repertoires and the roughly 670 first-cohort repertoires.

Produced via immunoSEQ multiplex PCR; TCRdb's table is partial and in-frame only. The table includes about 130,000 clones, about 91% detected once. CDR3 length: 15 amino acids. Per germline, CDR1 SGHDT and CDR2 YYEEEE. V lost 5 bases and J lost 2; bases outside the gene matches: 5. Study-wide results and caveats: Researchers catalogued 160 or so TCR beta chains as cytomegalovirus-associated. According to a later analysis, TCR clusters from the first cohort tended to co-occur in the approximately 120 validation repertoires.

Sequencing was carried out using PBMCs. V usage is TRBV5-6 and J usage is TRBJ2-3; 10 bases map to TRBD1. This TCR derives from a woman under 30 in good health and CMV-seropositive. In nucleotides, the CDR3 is TGTGCCAGCAGTCCGGGACAGGGGTCCACAGATACGCAGTATTTT. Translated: CASSPGQGSTDTQYF.